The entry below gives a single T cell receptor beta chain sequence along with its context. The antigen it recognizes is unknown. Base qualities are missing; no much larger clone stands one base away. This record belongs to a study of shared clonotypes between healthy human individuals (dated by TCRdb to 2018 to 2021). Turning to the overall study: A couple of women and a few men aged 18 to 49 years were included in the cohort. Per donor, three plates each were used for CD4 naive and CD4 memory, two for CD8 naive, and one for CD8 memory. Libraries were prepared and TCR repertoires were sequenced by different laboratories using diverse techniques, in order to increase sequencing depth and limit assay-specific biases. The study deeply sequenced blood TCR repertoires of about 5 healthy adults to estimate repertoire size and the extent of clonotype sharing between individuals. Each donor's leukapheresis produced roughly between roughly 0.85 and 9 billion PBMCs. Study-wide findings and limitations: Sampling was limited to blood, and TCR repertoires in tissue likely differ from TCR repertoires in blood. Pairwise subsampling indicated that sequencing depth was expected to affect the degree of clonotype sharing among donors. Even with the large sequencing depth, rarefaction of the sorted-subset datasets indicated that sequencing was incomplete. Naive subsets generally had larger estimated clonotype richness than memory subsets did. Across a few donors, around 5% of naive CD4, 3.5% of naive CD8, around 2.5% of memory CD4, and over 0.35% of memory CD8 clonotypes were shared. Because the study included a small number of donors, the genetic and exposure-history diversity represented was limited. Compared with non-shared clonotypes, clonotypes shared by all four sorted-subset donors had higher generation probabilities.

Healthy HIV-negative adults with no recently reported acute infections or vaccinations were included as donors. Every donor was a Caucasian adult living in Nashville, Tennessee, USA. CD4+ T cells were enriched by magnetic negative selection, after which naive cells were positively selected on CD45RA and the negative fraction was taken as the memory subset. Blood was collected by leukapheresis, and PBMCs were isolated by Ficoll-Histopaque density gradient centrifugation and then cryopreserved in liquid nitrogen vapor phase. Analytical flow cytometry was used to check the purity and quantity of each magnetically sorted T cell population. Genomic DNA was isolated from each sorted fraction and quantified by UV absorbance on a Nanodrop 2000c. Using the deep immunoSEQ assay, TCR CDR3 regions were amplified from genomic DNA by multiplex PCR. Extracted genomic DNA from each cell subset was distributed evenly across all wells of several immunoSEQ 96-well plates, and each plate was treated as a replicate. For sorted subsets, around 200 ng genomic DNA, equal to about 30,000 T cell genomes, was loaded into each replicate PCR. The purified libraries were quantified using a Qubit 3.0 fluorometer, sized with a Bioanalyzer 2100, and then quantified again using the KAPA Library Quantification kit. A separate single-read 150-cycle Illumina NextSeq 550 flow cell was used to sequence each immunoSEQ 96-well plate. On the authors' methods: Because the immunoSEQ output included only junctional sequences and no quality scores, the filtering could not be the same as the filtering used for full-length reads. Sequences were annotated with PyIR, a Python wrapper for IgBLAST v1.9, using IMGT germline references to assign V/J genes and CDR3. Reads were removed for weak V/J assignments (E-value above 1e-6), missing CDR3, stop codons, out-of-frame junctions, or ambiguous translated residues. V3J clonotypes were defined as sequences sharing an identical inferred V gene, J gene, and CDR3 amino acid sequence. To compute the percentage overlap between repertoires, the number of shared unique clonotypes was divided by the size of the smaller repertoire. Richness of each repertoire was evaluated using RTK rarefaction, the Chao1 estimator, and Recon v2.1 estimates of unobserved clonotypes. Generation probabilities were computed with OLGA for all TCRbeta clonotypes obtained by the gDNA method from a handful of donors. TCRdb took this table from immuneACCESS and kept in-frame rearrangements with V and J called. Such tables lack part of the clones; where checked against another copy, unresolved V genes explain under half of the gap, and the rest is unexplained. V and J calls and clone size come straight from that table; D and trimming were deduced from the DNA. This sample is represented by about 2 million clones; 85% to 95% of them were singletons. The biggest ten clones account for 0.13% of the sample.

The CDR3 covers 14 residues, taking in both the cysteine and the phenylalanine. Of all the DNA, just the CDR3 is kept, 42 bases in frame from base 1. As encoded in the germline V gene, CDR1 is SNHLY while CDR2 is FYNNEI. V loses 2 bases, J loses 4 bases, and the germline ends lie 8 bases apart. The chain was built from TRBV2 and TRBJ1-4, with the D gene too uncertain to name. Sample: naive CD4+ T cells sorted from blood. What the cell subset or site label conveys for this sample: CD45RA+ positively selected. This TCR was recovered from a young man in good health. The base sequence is TGTGCCAGCAGTGAAATAGGGTATAATGAAAAACTGTTTTTT. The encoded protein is CASSEIGYNEKLFF.